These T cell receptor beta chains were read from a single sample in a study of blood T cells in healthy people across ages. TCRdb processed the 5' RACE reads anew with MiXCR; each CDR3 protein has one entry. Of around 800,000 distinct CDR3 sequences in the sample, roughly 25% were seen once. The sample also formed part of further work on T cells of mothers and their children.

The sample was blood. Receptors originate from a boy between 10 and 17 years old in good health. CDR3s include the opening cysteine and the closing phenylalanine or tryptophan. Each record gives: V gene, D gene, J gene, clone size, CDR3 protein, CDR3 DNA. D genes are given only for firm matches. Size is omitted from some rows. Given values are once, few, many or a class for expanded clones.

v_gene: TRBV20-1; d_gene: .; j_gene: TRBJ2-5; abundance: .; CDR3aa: CSAHVGGGRMTQYF; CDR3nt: TGCAGTGCCCACGTGGGAGGGGGCCGAATGACCCAGTACTTC
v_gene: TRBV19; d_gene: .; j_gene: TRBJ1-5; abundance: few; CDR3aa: CASSTGRSGDQPQHF; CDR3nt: TGTGCCAGTAGTACTGGCCGGTCCGGGGATCAGCCCCAGCATTTT
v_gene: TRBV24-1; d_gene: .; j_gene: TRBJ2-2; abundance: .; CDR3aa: CATSDLNRATGELFF; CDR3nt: TGTGCCACCAGTGATCTTAACAGGGCCACCGGGGAGCTGTTTTTT
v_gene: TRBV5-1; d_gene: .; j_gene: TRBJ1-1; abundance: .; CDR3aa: CASRDTPLTEAFF; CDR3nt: TGCGCCAGCAGGGACACCCCGCTCACTGAAGCTTTCTTT
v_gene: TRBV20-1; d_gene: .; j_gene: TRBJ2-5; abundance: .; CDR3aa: CSARGGFETQYF; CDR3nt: TGCAGTGCTAGAGGGGGGTTCGAGACCCAGTACTTC
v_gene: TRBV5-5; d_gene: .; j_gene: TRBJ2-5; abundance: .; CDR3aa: CASSLGEYETQYF; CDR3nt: TGTGCCAGCAGCCTAGGGGAATACGAGACCCAGTACTTC
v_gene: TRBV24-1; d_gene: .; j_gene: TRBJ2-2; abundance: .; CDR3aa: CATSLGGELFF; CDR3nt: TGTGCCACCAGTCTTGGCGGGGAGCTGTTTTTT
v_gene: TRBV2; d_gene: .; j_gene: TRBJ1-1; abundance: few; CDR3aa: CASSYDSIGLNTEAFF; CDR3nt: TGTGCCAGCAGTTACGATTCGATCGGATTGAACACTGAAGCTTTCTTT
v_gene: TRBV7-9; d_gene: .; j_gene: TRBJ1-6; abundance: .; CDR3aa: CASSFYGSPLHF; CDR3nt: TGTGCCAGCAGCTTTTACGGTTCACCCCTCCACTTT
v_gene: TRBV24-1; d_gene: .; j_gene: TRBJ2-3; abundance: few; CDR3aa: CATSQGQADTQYF; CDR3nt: TGTGCCACCAGCCAGGGGCAAGCAGATACGCAGTATTTT
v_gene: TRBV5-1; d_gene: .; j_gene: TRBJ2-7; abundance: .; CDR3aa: CASSLDPTGQLQYF; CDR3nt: TGCGCCAGCAGCTTGGACCCGACAGGCCAGTTGCAGTACTTC
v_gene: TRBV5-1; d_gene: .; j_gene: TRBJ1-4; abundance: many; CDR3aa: CASSFFGNEKLFF; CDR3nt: TGCGCCAGCAGCTTCTTCGGGAATGAAAAACTGTTTTTT
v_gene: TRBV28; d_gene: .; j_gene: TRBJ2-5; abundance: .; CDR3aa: CASSPHTGEQETQYF; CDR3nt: TGTGCCAGCAGTCCTCACACAGGAGAACAAGAGACCCAGTACTTC
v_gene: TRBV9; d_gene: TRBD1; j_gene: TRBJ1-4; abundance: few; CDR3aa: CASSSPGQENEKLFF; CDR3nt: TGTGCCAGCAGCTCCCCTGGACAGGAAAATGAAAAACTGTTTTTT
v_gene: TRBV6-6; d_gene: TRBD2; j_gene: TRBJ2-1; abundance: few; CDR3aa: CASSRASGGTINEQFF; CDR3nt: TGTGCCAGCAGCCGGGCTAGCGGGGGGACTATTAATGAGCAGTTCTTC
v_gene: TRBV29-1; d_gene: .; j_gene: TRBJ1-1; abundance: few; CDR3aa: CSVEDRYRQGYTEAFF; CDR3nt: TGCAGCGTTGAAGATAGATACCGTCAGGGGTACACTGAAGCTTTCTTT
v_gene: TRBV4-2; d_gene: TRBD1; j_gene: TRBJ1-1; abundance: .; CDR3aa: CASSQDGTGGLNTEAFF; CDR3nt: TGTGCCAGCAGCCAAGATGGGACAGGGGGCCTTAACACTGAAGCTTTCTTT
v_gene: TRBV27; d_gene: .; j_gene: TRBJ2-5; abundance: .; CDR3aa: CASSLRNGEGEQYF; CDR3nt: TGTGCCAGCAGTTTAAGGAACGGGGAAGGGGAGCAGTACTTC
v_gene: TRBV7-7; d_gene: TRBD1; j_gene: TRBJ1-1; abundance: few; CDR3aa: CASVEGANEAFF; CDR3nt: TGTGCTTCCGTGGAGGGGGCAAATGAAGCTTTCTTT
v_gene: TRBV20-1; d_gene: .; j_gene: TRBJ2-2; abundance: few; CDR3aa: CSARGPDYTGELFF; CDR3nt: TGCAGTGCTAGAGGGCCAGATTACACCGGGGAGCTGTTTTTT
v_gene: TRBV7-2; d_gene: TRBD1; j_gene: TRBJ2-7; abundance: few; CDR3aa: CASSAQSGTGGTYEQYF; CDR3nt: TGTGCCAGCAGCGCCCAATCCGGGACAGGGGGGACCTACGAGCAGTACTTC
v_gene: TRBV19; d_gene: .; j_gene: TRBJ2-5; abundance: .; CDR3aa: CASSTMRQAQQETQYF; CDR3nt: TGTGCCAGTAGTACGATGAGACAGGCTCAACAAGAGACCCAGTACTTC
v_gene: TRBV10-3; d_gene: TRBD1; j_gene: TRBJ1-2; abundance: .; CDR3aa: CAIRRGTGGENYGYTF; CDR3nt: TGTGCCATCAGGCGCGGGACAGGGGGCGAAAACTATGGCTACACCTTC
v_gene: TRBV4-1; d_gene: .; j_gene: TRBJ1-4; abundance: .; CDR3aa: CASSQVVTNEKLFF; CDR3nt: TGCGCCAGCAGCCAAGTGGTTACGAATGAAAAACTGTTTTTT
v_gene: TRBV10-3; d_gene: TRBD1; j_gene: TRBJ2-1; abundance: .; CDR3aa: CAISETTVQQGAGEQFF; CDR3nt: TGTGCCATCAGTGAGACAACGGTGCAACAGGGGGCAGGCGAGCAGTTCTTC
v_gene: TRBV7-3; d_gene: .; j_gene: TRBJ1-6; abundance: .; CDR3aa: CASSIYRSSPLHF; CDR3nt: TGTGCCAGCAGCATATACAGGTCATCACCCCTCCACTTT
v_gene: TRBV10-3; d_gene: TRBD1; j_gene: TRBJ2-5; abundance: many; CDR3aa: CAISDPGTGIFETQYF; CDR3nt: TGTGCCATCAGTGACCCCGGGACAGGGATCTTTGAGACCCAGTACTTC
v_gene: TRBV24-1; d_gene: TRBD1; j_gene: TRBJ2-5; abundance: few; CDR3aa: CATSDLRDRNGIYQETQYF; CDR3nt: TGTGCCACCAGTGATTTGAGGGACAGAAATGGGATCTACCAAGAGACCCAGTACTTC
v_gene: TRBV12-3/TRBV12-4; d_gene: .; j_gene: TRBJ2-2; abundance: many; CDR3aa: CASSRSVPGELFF; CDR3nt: TGTGCCAGCAGTCGTTCAGTGCCCGGGGAGCTGTTTTTT
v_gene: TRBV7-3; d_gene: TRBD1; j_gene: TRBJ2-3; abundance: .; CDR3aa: CASSLTGTASDTQYF; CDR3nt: TGTGCCAGCAGCTTAACCGGGACAGCCTCGGATACGCAGTATTTT
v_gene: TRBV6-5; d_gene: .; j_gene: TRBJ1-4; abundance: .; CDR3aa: CASSLRDPDNEKLFF; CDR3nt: TGTGCCAGCAGTCTACGGGACCCCGATAATGAAAAACTGTTTTTT
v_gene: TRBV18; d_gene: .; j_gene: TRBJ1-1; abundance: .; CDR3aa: CASSQGRAKVTEAFF; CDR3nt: TGTGCCAGCTCACAAGGCAGGGCTAAGGTTACTGAAGCTTTCTTT